The 16 T cell receptor beta chains presented below share a single source sample, sequenced in a study of T-cell memory formation after mild COVID-19 (dated by TCRdb to the early 2020s). The library was built by means of 5' RACE. The run used an Illumina NovaSeq 6000. TCRdb redid the processing of the public reads, applying fastp at Q25 and MiXCR, and retained in-frame beta chains. Every CDR3 protein is listed once, alongside the most common genes and DNA of its rows. The sample contains a few hundred thousand distinct CDR3 sequences, about a sixth of them found a single time. Around a fifth of the sample is held by the ten biggest clonotypes. The specimen sequenced was PBMCs or a T cell subset sorted from them (not recorded which). The source is a man aged 18 to 30 who had mild COVID-19 (a few samples of this study predate the infection). The sample titles of this study are shuffled in the database, so cell type and time point are left out; the donor was told from shared clones.

A few counts support this clonotype. V is TRBV21-1 and J is TRBJ1-1. TRBV21-1 is assigned pseudogene status. The length of the CDR3 is 11 residues. The CDR3 DNA reads as TGTGCCAGCAGTACCGACACTGAAGCTTTCTTT. Protein product: CASSTDTEAFF.

This clonotype was found a few times. The chain couples TRBV27 to TRBJ2-7, with a possible D match to TRBD1 (6 bases). Deletions cut 3 bases from V and 3 bases from J, with 12 bases between. Germline V CDR1 and CDR2: MNHEY, SMNVEV (reference sequence). This CDR3 has 14 amino acids. The CDR3 coding sequence is TGTGCCAGCAGTTTCAGGGGACGGTACTACGAGCAGTACTTC. This gives the protein CASSFRGRYYEQYF.

Many counts were recorded for this clonotype. This sequence joins TRBV4-2 and TRBJ2-3, with 13 bases identical to TRBD2. In germline, CDR1 is LGHNA, CDR2 YNFKEQ. There are 16 residues in the CDR3. V trimming: 4 bases; J trimming: 3 bases; junction bases outside the gene matches: 4. The CDR3 DNA follows: TGTGCCAGCAGCCCTACTAGCGGGGGGGGGACAGATACGCAGTATTTT. As protein: CASSPTSGGGTDTQYF.

V is TRBV5-1 and J is TRBJ2-7, with D possibly being TRBD2 (6 bases). V lost 4 bases and J 9 bases, leaving 23 bases between the germline ends. Per the germline V gene, CDR1 is SGHRS and CDR2 is YFSETQ. The CDR3 consists of 15 residues. The CDR3 loop is CASSPGRGLSIGQYF. CDR3 coding DNA: TGCGCCAGCAGCCCAGGGCGGGGTCTTTCGATCGGGCAGTACTTC.

The chain has TRBV12-3 or TRBV12-4 and TRBJ2-7; D remains ambiguous. The ends were cut back, 4 bases at V and 6 bases at J, with 13 bases in the middle. CDR3 length equals 13 residues. CDR3 loop: CASSWDGKGEQYF. CDR3 coding DNA: TGTGCCAGCAGTTGGGATGGGAAGGGCGAGCAGTACTTC.

This chain joins TRBV19 and TRBJ2-3; the D gene is possibly TRBD1 (7 bases). The CDR3 extends over 15 amino acids. Trimming took 3 bases from V and 3 from J, leaving 13 bases between them. Germline loops: CDR1 LNHDA, CDR2 SQIVND (reference sequence). The CDR3 reads CASSIGGGRTDTQYF. The CDR3 region has the DNA TGTGCCAGTAGTATCGGAGGGGGCAGAACAGATACGCAGTATTTT.

This clonotype came up a few times. The chain couples TRBV10-3 to TRBJ2-7, with TRBD1 matching 10 bases. Germline-derived CDR1 and CDR2 are ENHRY and SYGVKD. The V and J ends lost 3 bases and 4 bases, in that order; junction bases with no gene match: 3. The CDR3 sequence is 14 residues long. CDR3 sequence: CAISDMGQGYEQYV. CDR3 coding DNA: TGTGCCATCAGTGACATGGGACAGGGGTACGAGCAGTACGTC.

The CDR3 loop reads CASSFEGAGTGVV. The CDR3 nucleotides are TGTGCCAGCAGCTTCGAAGGAGCCGGGACAGGAGTCGTC. V gene TRBV5-5 combines with J gene TRBJ2-7; 8 nucleotides align to TRBD1. In germline, CDR1 is SGHKS, CDR2 YYEKEE (reference sequence). The CDR3 spans 13 residues.

The rearrangement joins TRBV12-3 or TRBV12-4 to TRBJ1-2, with unresolved D. Trimming removed 6 bases at V and 2 bases at J, with 13 bases between. The CDR3 extends over 14 amino acids. The CDR3 loop is CASSQGQPNYGYTF. The CDR3 DNA follows: TGTGCCAGCAGCCAAGGCCAGCCCAACTATGGCTACACCTTC.

V gene TRBV5-6 combines with J gene TRBJ2-5, with D possibly TRBD1 on 6 matching bases. In germline, CDR1 is SGHDT, CDR2 YYEEEE. This CDR3 contains 15 residues. V lost 4 bases and J lost 5, with 18 bases in between. CDR3 DNA sequence: TGTGCCAGCAGCACCCCTCTACAGGGTGATGAGACCCAGTACTTC. As protein: CASSTPLQGDETQYF.

This rearrangement joins TRBV5-1 to TRBJ2-5; tentatively, D is TRBD2 (6 bases). CDR1 is SGHRS, CDR2 YFSETQ, per germline. V lost 4 bases to trimming and J lost 5 bases, with 15 bases between them. The CDR3 has 14 amino acids. The DNA for the CDR3 is TGCGCCAGCAGCCCCGCTGAGGGGAGGGAGACCCAGTACTTC. It specifies CASSPAEGRETQYF.

Only a few counts were recorded for this clonotype. V is TRBV4-3 and J is TRBJ2-2; TRBD1 matches at 9 bases. In germline, CDR1 is LGHNA, CDR2 YSLEER. The CDR3 is made up of 16 amino acids. The ends lost 3 bases at V and 6 bases at J; junction bases unmatched: 8. CDR3: CASSQSTGGLAGELFF. In DNA, the CDR3 is TGCGCCAGCAGCCAGTCGACAGGGGGATTAGCCGGGGAGCTGTTTTTT.

This chain connects TRBV2 to TRBJ1-1; no clear D gene. This CDR3 is built from 14 residues. In germline, CDR1 is SNHLY, CDR2 FYNNEI. The V gene lost 7 bases and the J gene lost 1 base, with 13 bases spanning the gap. This CDR3 reads CASNWGGSNTEAFF. In DNA, the CDR3 is TGTGCCAGCAACTGGGGTGGTTCGAACACTGAAGCTTTCTTT.

This clonotype was observed at least ten times. The V call is TRBV6-2 or TRBV6-3, the J call TRBJ1-6; maybe TRBD1 (5 bases). From germline, CDR1 is MNHEY and CDR2 SVGEGT. The CDR3 length is 13 residues. Trimming cost V 6 bases and J 14 bases, with 17 bases left between them. The CDR3 region is CASRPDMRLTLHF. The DNA of the CDR3 is TGTGCCAGCAGACCGGACATGCGTCTGACCCTCCACTTT.

V and J are TRBV19 and TRBJ1-1; 7 bases align to TRBD1. The CDR3 is made up of 16 amino acids. Looked up from germline, CDR1 is LNHDA and CDR2 is SQIVND (reference sequence). The V gene end was trimmed by 5 bases and the J gene end by 0 bases; junction bases not matched to a gene: 9. CDR3 sequence: CASSRTGGPMNTEAFF. The CDR3 DNA follows: TGTGCCAGTAGTCGGACAGGCGGACCGATGAACACTGAAGCTTTCTTT.

Only a few counts were recorded for this clonotype. V is TRBV10-3 and J is TRBJ2-1, with TRBD2 identical over 11 bases. CDR1 and CDR2 (germline): ENHRY, SYGVKD. V shed 7 bases, J shed 10 bases, and the junction held 12 bases outside the gene matches. The CDR3 contains 15 residues. CDR3 loop: CAITSLAGGFGEQFF. As DNA, the CDR3 is TGTGCCATCACGTCCCTAGCGGGGGGTTTTGGGGAGCAGTTCTTC.